The present T cell receptor (beta chain) was sequenced within a study of response to subunit inactivated influenza vaccine. Study findings and constraints: There was a suggestion from the authors that each seasonal influenza vaccination recruits few new T cells.

MiXCR, applied by TCRdb to the RT-PCR reads, yields one record per CDR3 protein. The sample has 600,000 to 700,000 distinct CDR3 sequences, 14% seen once. Per the germline V gene, CDR1 is MNHNS and CDR2 is SASEGT. The CDR3 totals 18 residues. V shed 8 bases, J shed 5 bases, and the junction held 21 bases outside the gene matches. This clonotype came up a few times. The antigen is not known. Here the sequenced sample was PBMCs from blood, taken less than 15 days before vaccination. This chain uses TRBV6-1 with TRBJ2-1; 7 bases align to TRBD1. This TCR was sampled from a man aged 50 or older who received an inactivated influenza vaccine. Written as DNA, the CDR3 is TGTGCCAGCGTCGTGACATATTGGCCTACCGACAGGGACAATGAGCAGTTCTTC. It is translated as CASVVTYWPTDRDNEQFF.